Presented here are 10 T cell receptor beta chains from one specimen sequenced in a study of beta chain features in type 1 diabetes. For these receptors, no antigen is known. Study-wide results and caveats: All four CD4+ subsets of Type 1 diabetes patients contained TCRB CDR3s that were moderately but significantly shorter.

Every bit of the isolated RNA underwent reverse transcription, so sequencing read expressed TCRB transcripts. The method was immunoSEQ multiplex PCR; TCRdb's version includes in-frame clones alone and lacks a portion of them. The sample contains some 350,000 clones, roughly 12% of which appear only once. The specimen was naive CD4+ T cells from blood. Receptors were obtained from a woman aged 18-30 years with type 1 diabetes.

The chain is built from TRBV11-1 and TRBJ2-7; 12 bases map to TRBD2. From germline, CDR1 is SGHAT and CDR2 FQDESV (reference sequence). V shed 1 base, J shed 3 bases, and the junction held 1 base outside the gene matches. The CDR3 is 15 amino acids. CDR3 loop: CASSLETSGSYEQYF. The CDR3 coding sequence is TGTGCCAGCAGCTTAGAGACTAGCGGGAGCTACGAGCAGTACTTC.

The rearrangement uses TRBV18 and TRBJ2-5; 9 bases align to TRBD1. CDR1 is KGHSH, CDR2 LQKENI, per germline. The CDR3 covers 15 residues. Trimming removed 3 bases from V and 3 bases from J; junction bases left unmatched: 5. As DNA, the CDR3 is TGTGCCAGCTCACCCCGGACAGGGGAAAAAGAGACCCAGTACTTC. Translated: CASSPRTGEKETQYF.

In this sample, this clone turned up a few times. The chain recombines TRBV19 with TRBJ2-3; D perhaps matches TRBD2 (6 bases). Per the germline V gene, CDR1 is LNHDA and CDR2 is SQIVND (reference sequence). The CDR3 is 16 residues long. V lost 3 bases to trimming and J lost 4 bases, with 17 bases between them. This CDR3 reads CASSIDFGTGADTQYF. CDR3 sequence (DNA): TGTGCCAGTAGTATCGACTTCGGGACGGGAGCAGATACGCAGTATTTT.

V gene TRBV5-1 combines with J gene TRBJ2-1, with D perhaps TRBD2 (6 bases). Trimming shortened V by 4 bases and J by 0 bases, and 11 bases separated the two germline ends. Looked up from germline, CDR1 is SGHRS and CDR2 is YFSETQ. The CDR3 loop spans 15 amino acids. This CDR3 reads CASSGDGGSYNEQFF. The CDR3 DNA follows: TGCGCCAGCAGCGGGGACGGGGGCTCCTACAATGAGCAGTTCTTC.

This clone was seen a few times. The chain combines TRBV6-5 with TRBJ2-1, with 13 bases matching TRBD2. The V and J ends lost 4 bases and 6 bases, in that order; junction bases with no gene match: 6. There are 16 residues in the CDR3. The germline gives CDR1 MNHEY, CDR2 SVGAGI. In DNA form, the CDR3 reads TGTGCCAGCAGTTCCAGGACTAGCGGGAGTGTCAATGAGCAGTTCTTC. Its protein product is CASSSRTSGSVNEQFF.

This chain connects TRBV9 to TRBJ2-2, with D possibly being TRBD1 (6 bases). Germline assignment: CDR1 SGDLS and CDR2 YYNGEE. V was clipped by 3 bases and J by 6 bases, with 15 bases between them. The CDR3 is 15 amino acids. The CDR3 reads CASSGVSGAAGELFF. The CDR3 DNA reads TGTGCCAGCAGCGGGGTTTCAGGGGCCGCCGGGGAGCTGTTTTTT. Full variable domain (missing parts from reference TRBV9 and TRBJ2-2): DSGVTQTPKHLITATGQRVTLRCSPRSGDLSVYWYQQSLDQGLQFLIQYYNGEERAKGNILERFSAQQFPDLHSELNLSSLELGDSALYFCASSGVSGAAGELFFGEGSRLTVL.

Notes on this clone: The junction departs from the called germline gene at one end, perhaps through a read error. V is TRBV7-2 and J is TRBJ2-1; 16 bases are shared with TRBD2. Germline V gives CDR1 SGHTA, CDR2 FQGNSA. The CDR3 length is 15 residues. CDR3 nucleotide sequence: TGTGCCAGCAGCACTACGGGACTAGCGGGAGGGCCCTCCGTCTTC. Translating it yields CASSTTGLAGGPSVF.

This clone appeared a few times. The chain links TRBV7-9 to TRBJ1-5; possible D gene TRBD1, 6 bases. Trimming removed 0 bases at V and 6 bases at J, with 12 bases between. The CDR3 spans 15 residues. In germline, CDR1 is SEHNR, CDR2 FQNEAQ (reference sequence). CDR3 amino acids: CASSLAGGHSQPQHF. CDR3 DNA sequence: TGTGCCAGCAGCTTAGCGGGGGGGCATAGTCAGCCCCAGCATTTT.

The rearrangement links TRBV27 to TRBJ1-2; 9 bases agree with TRBD1. Trimming cost V 6 bases and J 2 bases; bases outside gene matches: 7. CDR1 and CDR2 (germline): MNHEY, SMNVEV (reference sequence). CDR3 length: 15 residues. CDR3 residues: CASRGRGQGNYGYTF. DNA for the CDR3: TGTGCCAGCAGAGGGAGGGGACAGGGAAACTATGGCTACACCTTC.

The rearrangement links TRBV7-7 to TRBJ2-1, with 13 positions matching TRBD2. This CDR3 has 16 residues. J lost 6 bases, V lost 5 bases, and 7 bases had no gene match. Per the germline V gene, CDR1 is SSHAT and CDR2 is FNYEAQ (reference sequence). The CDR3 bases are TGTGCCAGCAGCCCCCGGACTAGCGGGAGCTCCAATGAGCAGTTCTTC. Translated, it gives CASSPRTSGSSNEQFF.